This T cell receptor (beta chain) was captured in a study of T cell changes during pregnancy in multiple sclerosis. This clone was observed once. Some clones are missing from TCRdb's copy, which holds only in-frame ones; the method was immunoSEQ multiplex PCR. The sample includes 90,000 or so clones, roughly 94% seen only once; the top ten take around 1.7%. CDR1 and CDR2 from the germline V gene are MNHNS and SASEGT. Trimming removed 4 bases from V and 6 bases from J, with 24 bases in between. The CDR3 consists of 17 residues. The receptor was derived from a female donor in good health, enrolled as a control in a pregnancy study. Here the sequenced sample was peripheral blood, taken after pregnancy. The V gene is TRBV6-1, the J gene TRBJ1-1; a possible D gene is TRBD1 (5 bases). This chain's CDR3 is CASSAQNPGPGDAEAFF. The CDR3 DNA follows: TGTGCCAGCAGTGCGCAAAACCCGGGGCCGGGGGACGCTGAAGCTTTCTTT.